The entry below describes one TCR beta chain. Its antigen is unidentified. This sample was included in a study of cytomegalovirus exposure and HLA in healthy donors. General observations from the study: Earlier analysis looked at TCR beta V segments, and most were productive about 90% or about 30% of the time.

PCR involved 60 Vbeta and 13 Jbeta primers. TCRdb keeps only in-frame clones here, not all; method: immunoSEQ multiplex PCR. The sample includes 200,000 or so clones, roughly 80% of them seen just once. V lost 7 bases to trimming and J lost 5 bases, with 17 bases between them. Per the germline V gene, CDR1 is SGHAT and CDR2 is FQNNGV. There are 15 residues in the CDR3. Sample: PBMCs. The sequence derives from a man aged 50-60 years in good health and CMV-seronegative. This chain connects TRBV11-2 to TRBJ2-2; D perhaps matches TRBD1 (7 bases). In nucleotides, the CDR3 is TGTGCCAGCACCCTAGGGGCAGGGGGGACCGGGGAGCTGTTTTTT. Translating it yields CASTLGAGGTGELFF.